This passage covers 21 T cell receptor beta chains from one sample sequenced in a study of blood T cell repertoires in COVID-19. Sequencing used immunoSEQ multiplex PCR; TCRdb keeps in-frame clones, though not all of them. The data hold under 300,000 clones, with approximately 88% observed a single time. The sequencing sample was made of peripheral blood. These TCRs come from a woman aged 30 to 39 with acute or convalescent COVID-19.

The chain is built from TRBV2 and TRBJ1-2, with D possibly TRBD1 on 5 matching bases. Trimming took 6 bases from V and 7 from J, leaving 9 bases between them. This CDR3 is 11 amino acids long. From germline, CDR1 is SNHLY and CDR2 FYNNEI. The CDR3 loop is CASRAGFGYTF. The CDR3 bases are TGTGCCAGCAGAGCAGGGTTTGGCTACACCTTC.

V usage is TRBV7-2 and J usage is TRBJ2-2, with D possibly TRBD1 on 5 matching bases. Germline V lookup: CDR1 SGHTA, CDR2 FQGNSA. Between the trimmed V and J ends, which lost 5 bases and 1 base, there was a span of 11 bases. The CDR3 extends over 15 amino acids. CDR3 sequence (DNA): TGTGCCAGCAGCCCGATAACAGGGAACACCGGGGAGCTGTTTTTT. Its protein product is CASSPITGNTGELFF.

The chain carries TRBV5-5 and TRBJ2-1, with 7 positions matching TRBD2. This CDR3 has 16 amino acids. V gave up 4 bases and J gave up 0 bases; unmatched junction bases: 7. CDR1 is SGHKS, CDR2 YYEKEE, per germline (reference sequence). CDR3 amino acids: CASSGSGRYSYNEQFF. CDR3 nucleotides: TGTGCCAGCAGCGGATCCGGGAGGTACTCCTACAATGAGCAGTTCTTC.

This clone was detected only a few times. The CDR3 here is CASSQPGQGLYF. The CDR3 DNA is TGCGCCAGCAGCCAACCGGGACAGGGGCTGTACTTC. The chain combines TRBV4-1 with TRBJ2-7; 10 nucleotides line up with TRBD1. Germline values: CDR1 MGHRA, CDR2 YSYEKL. V was pared by 2 bases and J by 12 bases, with 4 bases of the junction left unmatched. The CDR3 is made up of 12 amino acids.

There are a few counts of this clone. The gene calls are TRBV6-5 and TRBJ1-1, with D tentatively TRBD1 (6 bases). Germline CDR1 reads MNHEY; CDR2 reads SVGAGI. Trimming pared 6 bases from V and 6 bases from J, leaving 8 bases between. The CDR3 totals 11 residues. In nucleotides, the CDR3 is TGTGCCAGCAGAGAGGGGGCTGAAGCTTTCTTT. As protein: CASREGAEAFF.

The V and J genes are TRBV9 and TRBJ2-7; 9 nucleotides align to TRBD2. The CDR3 is 16 residues long. Germline CDR1 SGDLS, CDR2 YYNGEE. V lost 0 bases, J lost 2 bases, and 6 bases stayed unmatched. CDR3 sequence reads: CASSVVPSGDAYEQYF. The CDR3 region has the DNA TGTGCCAGCAGCGTAGTGCCTAGCGGGGATGCCTACGAGCAGTACTTC.

V usage is TRBV9 and J usage is TRBJ1-1; TRBD1 is a possible D gene (5 bases). The CDR3 has 15 residues. Germline CDR1 SGDLS, CDR2 YYNGEE. V was shortened by 4 bases and J by 2 bases, with 15 bases between the two germline ends. This chain's CDR3 is CASSHGGGRNTEAFF. The CDR3 DNA is TGTGCCAGCAGCCATGGGGGGGGAAGAAACACTGAAGCTTTCTTT.

CDR3 protein: CASSLRPTGAETQYF. CDR3 DNA: TGTGCCAGCAGCCTCCGACCGACAGGGGCGGAGACCCAGTACTTC. V usage is TRBV5-6 and J usage is TRBJ2-5; TRBD1 matches at 8 bases. With 4 bases clipped from V and 5 bases from J, the junction kept 10 bases outside the gene matches. This CDR3 is built from 15 residues. Germline CDR1 reads SGHDT; CDR2 reads YYEEEE.

The chain is built from TRBV7-9 and TRBJ2-1; TRBD2 matches 11 bases. The CDR3 extends over 15 amino acids. The germline gives CDR1 SEHNR, CDR2 FQNEAQ (reference sequence). V shed 5 bases and J 5 bases; nucleotides not matched to a gene: 5. The DNA of the CDR3 is TGTGCCAGCAGCAAGACTAGCGGGAAACACAATGAGCAGTTCTTC. It yields the protein CASSKTSGKHNEQFF.

Here the CDR3 DNA reads TGTGCCAGTCGGGGGGAGGGCCAGGCAGATACGCAGTATTTT. Translated, it gives CASRGEGQADTQYF. The rearrangement links TRBV19 to TRBJ2-3; 7 bases line up with TRBD2. CDR1 and CDR2 (germline): LNHDA, SQIVND (reference sequence). There are 14 residues in the CDR3. Losses at the gene ends were 8 bases for V and 4 bases for J; bases not matched to a gene: 9.

The chain joins TRBV4-3 to TRBJ2-7, with 8 bases identical to TRBD1. V dropped 0 bases and J dropped 5; count of bases not matched to a gene: 3. CDR3 length: 14 residues. Germline CDR1 and CDR2: LGHNA and YSLEER. CDR3 sequence: CASSQEGRGHEQYF. As DNA, the CDR3 is TGCGCCAGCAGCCAAGAGGGCAGGGGGCACGAGCAGTACTTC.

This chain joins TRBV19 and TRBJ1-3, with 7 bases identical to TRBD1. Germline loops: CDR1 LNHDA, CDR2 SQIVND (reference sequence). CDR3 size: 14 residues. Trimming at V came to 7 bases and at J to 0 bases, leaving 3 bases not matched to a gene. This CDR3 reads CASNPGGSGNTIYF. In nucleotides, the CDR3 is TGTGCCAGTAACCCAGGGGGCTCTGGAAACACCATATATTTT. Using reference TRBV19 and TRBJ1-3 for the parts outside the CDR3, the full variable domain is DGGITQSPKYLFRKEGQNVTLSCEQNLNHDAMYWYRQDPGQGLRLIYYSQIVNDFQKGDIAEGYSVSREKKESFPLTVTSAQKNPTAFYLCASNPGGSGNTIYFGEGSWLTVV.

The chain links TRBV13 to TRBJ1-3; TRBD1 agrees at 8 bases. V gave up 3 bases and J gave up 2 bases; unmatched junction bases: 3. Germline CDR1 PRHDT, CDR2 FYEKMQ (reference sequence). This CDR3 contains 15 residues. CDR3 region: CASSFQGAAGNTIYF. DNA for the CDR3: TGTGCCAGCAGCTTTCAGGGGGCAGCTGGAAACACCATATATTTT.

CDR3 residues: CAWSVRGLAGRETQYF. The CDR3, as DNA: TGTGCCTGGAGTGTACGGGGACTAGCGGGACGGGAGACCCAGTACTTC. The chain links TRBV30 to TRBJ2-5; 13 nucleotides line up with TRBD2. V gave up 0 bases and J gave up 5 bases; unmatched junction bases: 6. The CDR3 consists of 16 residues. Germline assignment: CDR1 GTSNPN and CDR2 SVGIG (reference sequence).

The chain links TRBV7-9 to TRBJ2-7, with 9 bases that match TRBD2. The CDR3 is 14 amino acids. The V segment lost 1 base and the J segment 4 bases; nucleotides outside the gene matches: 2. Per germline, CDR1 SEHNR and CDR2 FQNEAQ (reference sequence). CDR3 in amino acids: CASSLGLAVYEQYF. The CDR3 nucleotides are TGTGCCAGCAGCTTAGGACTAGCGGTTTACGAGCAGTACTTC.

The chain joins TRBV4-2 to TRBJ2-3; TRBD2 matches 8 bases. Germline CDR1 and CDR2: LGHNA and YNFKEQ. V lost 1 base and J lost 8; bases outside the gene matches: 17. There are 18 residues in the CDR3. The CDR3 is CASSQVGASGLGVGTQYF. CDR3 coding DNA: TGTGCCAGCAGCCAAGTTGGGGCTAGCGGGCTCGGGGTGGGTACGCAGTATTTT.

The V and J genes are TRBV30 and TRBJ2-4, with D possibly matching TRBD2 (5 bases). Germline V gene lookup returns CDR1 GTSNPN and CDR2 SVGIG (reference sequence). V lost 3 bases, J lost 7 bases, and 13 bases lay in between. There are 13 residues in the CDR3. The CDR3 DNA reads as TGTGCCTGGAGGACCGCCGGAGGTAACATTCAGTACTTC. Its protein is CAWRTAGGNIQYF.

The chain recombines TRBV5-6 with TRBJ1-6, with TRBD1 as a possible D gene (6 bases). Germline V gene data show CDR1 as SGHDT and CDR2 as YYEEEE. The CDR3 length is 16 residues. V lost 0 bases and J lost 5, with 12 bases in between. CDR3 nucleotide sequence: TGTGCCAGCAGCTTGGCACAGGGAAATAATAATTCACCCCTCCACTTT. Its protein is CASSLAQGNNNSPLHF. The entire variable domain, with the rest obtained from reference TRBV5-6 and TRBJ1-6, is as follows: DAGVTQSPTHLIKTRGQQVTLRCSPKSGHDTVSWYQQALGQGPQFIFQYYEEEERQRGNFPDRFSGHQFPNYSSELNVNALLLGDSALYLCASSLAQGNNNSPLHFGNGTRLTVT.

V is TRBV7-8 and J is TRBJ2-1; TRBD2 matches at 9 bases. V was pared by 5 bases and J by 2 bases, with 4 bases of the junction left unmatched. CDR3 length equals 15 residues. Germline V gene data show CDR1 as SGHVS and CDR2 as FQNEAQ. CDR3 amino acids: CASSPGLATYNEQFF. The CDR3 DNA is TGTGCCAGCAGCCCCGGACTAGCGACCTACAATGAGCAGTTCTTC.

CDR3 bases: TGTGCCAGCAGCCAAGATTCGCTAGCGGGAGGCAAAGAGCAGTACTTC. The encoded protein is CASSQDSLAGGKEQYF. The chain employs TRBV4-2 and TRBJ2-7, with TRBD2 matching 11 bases. Looked up from germline, CDR1 is LGHNA and CDR2 is YNFKEQ. The CDR3 runs to 16 residues. V was pared by 0 bases and J by 7 bases, with 8 bases of the junction left unmatched.

This sequence joins TRBV27 and TRBJ2-7; 9 positions match TRBD1. Germline-derived CDR1 and CDR2 are MNHEY and SMNVEV (reference sequence). V lost 6 bases to trimming and J lost 1 base; unmatched junction nucleotides: 4. The CDR3 loop spans 14 amino acids. In DNA form, the CDR3 reads TGTGCCAGCAGAACAGGGGGCGCATCCTACGAGCAGTACTTC. Residues: CASRTGGASYEQYF.